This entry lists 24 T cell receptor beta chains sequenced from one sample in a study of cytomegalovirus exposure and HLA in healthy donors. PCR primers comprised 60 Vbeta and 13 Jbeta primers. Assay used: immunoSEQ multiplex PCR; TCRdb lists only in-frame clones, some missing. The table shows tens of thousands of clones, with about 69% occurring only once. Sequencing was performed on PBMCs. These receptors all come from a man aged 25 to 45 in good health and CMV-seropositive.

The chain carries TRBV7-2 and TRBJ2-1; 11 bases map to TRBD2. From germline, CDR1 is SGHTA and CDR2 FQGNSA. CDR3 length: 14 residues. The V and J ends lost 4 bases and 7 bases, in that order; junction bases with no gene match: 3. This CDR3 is CASSSRLAGNEQFF. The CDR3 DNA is TGTGCCAGCAGCTCGCGACTAGCGGGGAATGAGCAGTTCTTC. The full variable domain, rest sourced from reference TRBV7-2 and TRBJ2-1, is GAGVSQSPSNKVTEKGKDVELRCDPISGHTALYWYRQSLGQGLEFLIYFQGNSAPDKSGLPSDRFSAERTGGSVSTLTIQRTQQEDSAVYLCASSSRLAGNEQFFGPGTRLTVL.

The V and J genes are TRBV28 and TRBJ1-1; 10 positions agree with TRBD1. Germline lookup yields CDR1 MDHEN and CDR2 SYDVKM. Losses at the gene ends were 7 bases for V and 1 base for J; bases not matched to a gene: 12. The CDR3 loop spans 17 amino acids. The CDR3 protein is CASTLGTGEVKNTEAFF. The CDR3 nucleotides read TGTGCCAGCACCCTTGGGACAGGGGAAGTTAAGAACACTGAAGCTTTCTTT.

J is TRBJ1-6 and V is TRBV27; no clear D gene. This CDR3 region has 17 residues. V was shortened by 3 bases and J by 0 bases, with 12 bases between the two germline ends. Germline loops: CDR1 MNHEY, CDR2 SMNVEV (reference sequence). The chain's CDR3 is CASSLSQTSSYNSPLHF. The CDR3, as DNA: TGTGCCAGCAGTTTGAGTCAGACTAGCTCCTATAATTCACCCCTCCACTTT.

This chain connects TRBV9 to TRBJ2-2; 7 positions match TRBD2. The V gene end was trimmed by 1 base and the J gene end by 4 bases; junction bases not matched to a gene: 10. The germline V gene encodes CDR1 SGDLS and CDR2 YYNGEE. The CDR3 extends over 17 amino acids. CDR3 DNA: TGTGCCAGCAGCGTATGGGGGGGGATGCGTGGCACCGGGGAGCTGTTTTTT. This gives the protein CASSVWGGMRGTGELFF.

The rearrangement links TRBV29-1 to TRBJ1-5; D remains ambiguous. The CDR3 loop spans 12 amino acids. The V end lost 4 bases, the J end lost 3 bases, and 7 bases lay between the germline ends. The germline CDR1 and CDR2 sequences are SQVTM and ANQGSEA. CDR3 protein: CSVAGANQPQHF. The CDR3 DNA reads TGCAGCGTTGCCGGAGCCAATCAGCCCCAGCATTTT.

CDR3 residues: CASSRAGTGNEQYF. The CDR3 nucleotides are TGTGCCAGCAGCCGTGCCGGGACAGGTAACGAGCAGTACTTC. This chain joins TRBV5-6 and TRBJ2-7, with TRBD1 identical over 8 bases. V shed 4 bases and J 5 bases; nucleotides not matched to a gene: 8. The germline V gene has CDR1 SGHDT and CDR2 YYEEEE. CDR3 length: 14 residues.

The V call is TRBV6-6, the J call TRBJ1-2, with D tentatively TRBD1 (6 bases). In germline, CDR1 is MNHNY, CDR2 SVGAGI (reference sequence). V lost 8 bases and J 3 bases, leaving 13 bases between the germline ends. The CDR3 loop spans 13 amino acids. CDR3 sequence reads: CASRRGGDYGYTF. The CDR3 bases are TGTGCCAGCCGAAGGGGGGGGGACTATGGCTACACCTTC.

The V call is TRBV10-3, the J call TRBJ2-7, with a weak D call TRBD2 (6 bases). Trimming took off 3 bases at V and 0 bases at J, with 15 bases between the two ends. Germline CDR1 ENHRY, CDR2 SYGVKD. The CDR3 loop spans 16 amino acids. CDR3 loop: CAISEGLSGSSYEQYF. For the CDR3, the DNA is TGTGCCATCAGTGAAGGACTATCTGGGAGCTCCTACGAGCAGTACTTC.

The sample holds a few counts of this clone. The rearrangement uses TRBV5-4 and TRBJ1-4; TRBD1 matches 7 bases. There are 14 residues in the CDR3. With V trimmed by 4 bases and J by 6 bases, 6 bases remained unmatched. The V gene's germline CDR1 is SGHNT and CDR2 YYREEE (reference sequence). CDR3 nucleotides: TGTGCCAGCAGCGTCGGTGACAGGGATGAAAAACTGTTTTTT. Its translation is CASSVGDRDEKLFF.

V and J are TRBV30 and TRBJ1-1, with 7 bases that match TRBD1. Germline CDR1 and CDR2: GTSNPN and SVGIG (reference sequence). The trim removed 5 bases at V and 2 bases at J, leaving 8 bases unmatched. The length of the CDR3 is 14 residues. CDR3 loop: CAWLKRQGNTEAFF. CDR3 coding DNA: TGTGCCTGGCTGAAGCGACAGGGAAACACTGAAGCTTTCTTT.

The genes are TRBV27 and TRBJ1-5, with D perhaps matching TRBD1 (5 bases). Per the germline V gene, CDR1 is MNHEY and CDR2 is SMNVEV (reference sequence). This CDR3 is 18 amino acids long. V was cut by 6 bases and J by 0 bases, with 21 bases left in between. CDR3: CASSTRQSQGVSNQPQHF. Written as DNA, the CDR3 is TGTGCCAGCAGCACAAGACAGAGCCAAGGGGTTAGCAATCAGCCCCAGCATTTT.

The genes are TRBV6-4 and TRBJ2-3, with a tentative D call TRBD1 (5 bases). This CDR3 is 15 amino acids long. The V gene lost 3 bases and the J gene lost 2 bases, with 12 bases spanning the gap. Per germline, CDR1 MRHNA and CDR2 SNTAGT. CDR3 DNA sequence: TGTGCCAGCAGTGATAGGGGCGGATACACAGATACGCAGTATTTT. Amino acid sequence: CASSDRGGYTDTQYF.

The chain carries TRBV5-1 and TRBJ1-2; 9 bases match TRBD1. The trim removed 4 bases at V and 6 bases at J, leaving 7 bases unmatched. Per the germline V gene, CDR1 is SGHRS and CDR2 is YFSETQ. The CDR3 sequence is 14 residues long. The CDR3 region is CASSIGRTGDGYTF. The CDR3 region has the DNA TGCGCCAGCAGCATTGGTAGGACAGGGGATGGCTACACCTTC.

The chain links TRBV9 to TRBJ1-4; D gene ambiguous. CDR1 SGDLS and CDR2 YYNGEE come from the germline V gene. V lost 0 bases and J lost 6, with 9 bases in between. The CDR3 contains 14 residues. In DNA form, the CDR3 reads TGTGCCAGCAGCGTAGAGGCAGGTTATGAAAAACTGTTTTTT. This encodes CASSVEAGYEKLFF.

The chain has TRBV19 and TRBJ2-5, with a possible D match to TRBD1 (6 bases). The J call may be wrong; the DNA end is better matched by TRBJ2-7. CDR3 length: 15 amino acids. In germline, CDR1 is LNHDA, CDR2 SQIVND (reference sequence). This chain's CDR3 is CASSIDGQSSYEQYF. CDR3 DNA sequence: TGTGCCAGTAGTATAGACGGACAGAGCTCCTACGAGCAGTACTTC.

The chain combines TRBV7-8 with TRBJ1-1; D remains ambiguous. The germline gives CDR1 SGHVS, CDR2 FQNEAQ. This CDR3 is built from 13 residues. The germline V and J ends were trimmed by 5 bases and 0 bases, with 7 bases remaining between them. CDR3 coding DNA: TGTGCCAGCAGCCCTATGGTGAACACTGAAGCTTTCTTT. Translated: CASSPMVNTEAFF.

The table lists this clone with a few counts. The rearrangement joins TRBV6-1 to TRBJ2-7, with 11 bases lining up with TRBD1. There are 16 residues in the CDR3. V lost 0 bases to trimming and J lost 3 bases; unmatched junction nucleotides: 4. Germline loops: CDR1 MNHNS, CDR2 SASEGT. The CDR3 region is CASSEAEGTGGYEQYF. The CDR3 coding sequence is TGTGCCAGCAGTGAAGCTGAGGGGACAGGGGGCTACGAGCAGTACTTC.

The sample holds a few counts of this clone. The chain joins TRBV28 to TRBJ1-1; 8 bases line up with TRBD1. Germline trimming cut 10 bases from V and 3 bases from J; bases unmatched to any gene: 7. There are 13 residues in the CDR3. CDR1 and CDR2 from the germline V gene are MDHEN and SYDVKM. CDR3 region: CATTGGWYTEAFF. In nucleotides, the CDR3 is TGTGCCACCACAGGGGGATGGTACACTGAAGCTTTCTTT. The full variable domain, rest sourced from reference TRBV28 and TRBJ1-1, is DVKVTQSSRYLVKRTGEKVFLECVQDMDHENMFWYRQDPGLGLRLIYFSYDVKMKEKGDIPEGYSVSREKKERFSLILESASTNQTSMYLCATTGGWYTEAFFGQGTRLTVV.

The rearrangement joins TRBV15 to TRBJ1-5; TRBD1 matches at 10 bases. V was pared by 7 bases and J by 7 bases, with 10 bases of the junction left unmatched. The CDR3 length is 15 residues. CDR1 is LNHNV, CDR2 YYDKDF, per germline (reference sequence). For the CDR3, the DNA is TGTGCCACCACCCCGGACAGGGGGGTTTGGCAGCCCCAGCATTTT. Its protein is CATTPDRGVWQPQHF. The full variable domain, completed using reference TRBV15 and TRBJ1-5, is DAMVIQNPRYQVTQFGKPVTLSCSQTLNHNVMYWYQQKSSQAPKLLFHYYDKDFNNEADTPDNFQSRRPNTSFCFLDIRSPGLGDTAMYLCATTPDRGVWQPQHFGDGTRLSIL.

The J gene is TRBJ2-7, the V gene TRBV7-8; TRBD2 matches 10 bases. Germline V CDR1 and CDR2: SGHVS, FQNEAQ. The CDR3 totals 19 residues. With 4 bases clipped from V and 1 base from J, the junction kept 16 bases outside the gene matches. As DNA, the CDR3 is TGTGCCAGCAGCTCCTCTGGACTAAGCGGGGGGGCGGTTTCCTACGAGCAGTACTTC. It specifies CASSSSGLSGGAVSYEQYF.

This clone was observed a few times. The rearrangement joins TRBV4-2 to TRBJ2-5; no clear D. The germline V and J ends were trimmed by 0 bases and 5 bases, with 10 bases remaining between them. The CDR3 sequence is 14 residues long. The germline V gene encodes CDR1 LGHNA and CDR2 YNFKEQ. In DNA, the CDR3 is TGTGCCAGCAGCCAAGATCCCTATGAGGAGACCCAGTACTTC. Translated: CASSQDPYEETQYF.

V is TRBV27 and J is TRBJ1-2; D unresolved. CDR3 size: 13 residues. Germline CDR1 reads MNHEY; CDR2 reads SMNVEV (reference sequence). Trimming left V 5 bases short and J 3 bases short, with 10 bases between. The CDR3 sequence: CASSTTRDYGYTF. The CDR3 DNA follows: TGTGCCAGCAGTACAACGAGGGACTATGGCTACACCTTC.

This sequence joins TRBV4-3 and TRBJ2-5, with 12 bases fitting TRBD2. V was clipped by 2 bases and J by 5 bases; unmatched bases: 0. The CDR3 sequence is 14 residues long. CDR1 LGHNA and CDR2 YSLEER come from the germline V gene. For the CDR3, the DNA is TGCGCCAGCAGCCAAACTAGCGGGGGGGAGACCCAGTACTTC. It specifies CASSQTSGGETQYF.

The CDR3 DNA reads TGTGCCAGCAGTGAAGTGTCAGGGGGTAACACTGAAGCTTTCTTT. Amino acid sequence: CASSEVSGGNTEAFF. The J gene is TRBJ1-1, the V gene TRBV2; 7 bases line up with TRBD1. Germline values: CDR1 SNHLY, CDR2 FYNNEI. CDR3 length: 15 residues. V trimming: 1 base; J trimming: 2 bases; junction bases outside the gene matches: 4.